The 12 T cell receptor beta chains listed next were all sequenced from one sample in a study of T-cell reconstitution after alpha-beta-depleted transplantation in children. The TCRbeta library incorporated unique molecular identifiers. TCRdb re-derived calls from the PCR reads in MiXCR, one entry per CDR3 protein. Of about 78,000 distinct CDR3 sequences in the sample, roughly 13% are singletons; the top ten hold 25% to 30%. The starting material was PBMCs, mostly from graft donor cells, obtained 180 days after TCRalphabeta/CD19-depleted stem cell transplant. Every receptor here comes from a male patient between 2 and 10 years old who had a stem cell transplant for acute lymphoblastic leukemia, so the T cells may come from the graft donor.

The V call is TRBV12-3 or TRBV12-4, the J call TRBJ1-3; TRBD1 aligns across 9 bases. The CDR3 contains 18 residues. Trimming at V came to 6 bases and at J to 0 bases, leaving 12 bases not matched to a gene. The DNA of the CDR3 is TGTGCCAGCAGGGCCGGGACAGGGCTGACCCACTCTGGAAACACCATATATTTT. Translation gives CASRAGTGLTHSGNTIYF.

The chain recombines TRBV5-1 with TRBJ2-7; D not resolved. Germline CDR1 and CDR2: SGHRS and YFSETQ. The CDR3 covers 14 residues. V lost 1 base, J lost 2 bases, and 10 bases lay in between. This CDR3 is CASSLPGRTYEQYF. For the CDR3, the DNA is TGCGCCAGCAGCTTGCCCGGCAGGACCTACGAGCAGTACTTC.

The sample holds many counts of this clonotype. Here the CDR3 DNA reads TGTGCCAGCAGCGGAGGGGGGACAAACAATGAGCAGTTCTTC. Translation: CASSGGGTNNEQFF. The chain is built from TRBV9 and TRBJ2-1, with D perhaps matching TRBD1 or TRBD2 (6 bases each). V dropped 3 bases and J dropped 5 bases, with 12 bases sitting between them. The CDR3 runs to 14 residues. In germline, CDR1 is SGDLS, CDR2 YYNGEE. Full variable domain (missing parts from reference TRBV9 and TRBJ2-1): DSGVTQTPKHLITATGQRVTLRCSPRSGDLSVYWYQQSLDQGLQFLIQYYNGEERAKGNILERFSAQQFPDLHSELNLSSLELGDSALYFCASSGGGTNNEQFFGPGTRLTVL.

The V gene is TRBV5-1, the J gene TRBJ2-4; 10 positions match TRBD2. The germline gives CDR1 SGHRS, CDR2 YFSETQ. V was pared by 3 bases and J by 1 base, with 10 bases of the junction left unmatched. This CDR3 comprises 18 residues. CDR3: CASSSEGLAGVAKNIQYF. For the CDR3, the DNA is TGCGCCAGCAGCTCGGAGGGCCTAGCGGGAGTGGCCAAAAACATTCAGTACTTC.

The CDR3 DNA is TGTGCCCGTCGAGCTCCTACTGCAGGGGGCGCGAACTATGGCTACACCTTC. The encoded protein is CARRAPTAGGANYGYTF. V and J are TRBV30 and TRBJ1-2; 8 nucleotides line up with TRBD1. CDR1 and CDR2 from the germline V gene are GTSNPN and SVGIG (reference sequence). Trimming cost V 8 bases and J 2 bases; bases outside gene matches: 19. The CDR3 is made up of 17 amino acids.

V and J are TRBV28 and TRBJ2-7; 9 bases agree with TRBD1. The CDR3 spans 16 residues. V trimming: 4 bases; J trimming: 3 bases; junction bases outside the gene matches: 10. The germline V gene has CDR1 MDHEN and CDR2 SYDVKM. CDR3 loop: CASSSSGTGSFYEQYF. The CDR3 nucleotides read TGTGCCAGCAGTTCATCCGGGACAGGGAGTTTCTACGAGCAGTACTTC.

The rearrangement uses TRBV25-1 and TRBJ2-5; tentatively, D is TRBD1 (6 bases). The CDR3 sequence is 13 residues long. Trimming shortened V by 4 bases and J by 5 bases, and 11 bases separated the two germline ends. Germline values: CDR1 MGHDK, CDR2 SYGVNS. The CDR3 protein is CASSGQGWETQYF. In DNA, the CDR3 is TGTGCCAGCAGTGGGCAGGGGTGGGAGACCCAGTACTTC.

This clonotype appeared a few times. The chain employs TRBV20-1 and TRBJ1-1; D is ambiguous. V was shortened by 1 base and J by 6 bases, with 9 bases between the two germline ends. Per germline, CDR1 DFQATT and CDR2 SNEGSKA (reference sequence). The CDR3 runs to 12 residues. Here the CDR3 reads CSARAPGAEAFF. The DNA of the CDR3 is TGCAGTGCTAGAGCTCCGGGAGCTGAAGCTTTCTTT.

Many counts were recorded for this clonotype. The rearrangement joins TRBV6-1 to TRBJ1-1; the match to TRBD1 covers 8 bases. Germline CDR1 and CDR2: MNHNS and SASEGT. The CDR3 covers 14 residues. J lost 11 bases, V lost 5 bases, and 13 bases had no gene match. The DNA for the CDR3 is TGTGCCAGCAGTCGGACAGGGAGGGTGATGAGGGCTTTCTTT. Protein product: CASSRTGRVMRAFF.

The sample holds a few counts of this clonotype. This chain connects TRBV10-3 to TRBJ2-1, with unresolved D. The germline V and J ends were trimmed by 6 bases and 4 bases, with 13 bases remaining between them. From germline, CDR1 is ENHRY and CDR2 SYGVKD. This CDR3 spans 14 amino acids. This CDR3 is CAISARPGYNEQFF. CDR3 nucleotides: TGTGCCATCAGCGCGCGGCCAGGTTACAATGAGCAGTTCTTC.

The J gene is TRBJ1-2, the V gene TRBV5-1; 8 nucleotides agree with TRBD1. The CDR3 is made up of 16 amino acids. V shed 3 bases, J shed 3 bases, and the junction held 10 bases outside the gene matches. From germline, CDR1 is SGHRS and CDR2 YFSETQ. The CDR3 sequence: CASSSLQGAGDYGYTF. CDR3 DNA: TGCGCCAGCAGCTCCCTCCAGGGGGCTGGGGACTATGGCTACACCTTC.

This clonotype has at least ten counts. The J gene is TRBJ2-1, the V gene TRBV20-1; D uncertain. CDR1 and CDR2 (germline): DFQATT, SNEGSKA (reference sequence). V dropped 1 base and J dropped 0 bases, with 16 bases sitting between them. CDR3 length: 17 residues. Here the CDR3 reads CSARVAYFGYSYNEQFF. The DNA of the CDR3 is TGCAGTGCTAGAGTAGCCTATTTTGGGTACTCCTACAATGAGCAGTTCTTC.